This entry describes one T cell receptor (beta chain). Its antigen is currently unknown. Assay: immunoSEQ multiplex PCR; the TCRdb copy retains only in-frame clones and omits some. The data contain around 100,000 clones, about 92% of them singletons. This entry is derived from a study of T cell responses to AZD1222 COVID-19 vaccine. Overall study: Pooled in the analysis were second doses at about 4 or about 12 weeks. The study, taken as a whole, reports: The CD4 TCRs associated with vaccination extended across spike and predominated at 160-218 and 743-854. White British ancestry dominated among donors, who included more females, and clonal diversity was possibly underestimated. Baseline testing showed seropositivity in only six AZD1222 recipients.

This TCR was recovered from an adult in good health. The sample in question was peripheral blood, obtained on day 0 of AZD1222 vaccination.

The CDR3 DNA is TGTGCCAGCAGCATATCCGTAAAGTATAGCAATCAGCCCCAGCATTTT. Translation gives CASSISVKYSNQPQHF. V and J are TRBV21-1 and TRBJ1-5. TRBV21-1 is flagged as a pseudogene. The CDR3 totals 16 residues.